Here is one T cell receptor beta chain with its context. The antigen is unknown. Primers included in the PCR were 60 Vbeta and 13 Jbeta primers. TCRdb's copy holds only in-frame clones and misses some; the assay was immunoSEQ multiplex PCR. The data hold 110,000 to 150,000 clones, with almost 85% observed a single time. The data stem from a study of cytomegalovirus exposure and HLA in healthy donors. As for the study in general: Of all 400 or so donors who were genotyped, 81% belonged to the Caucasian-associated ancestry cluster. Study-level findings and limits: A later analysis linked a missense variant in DCLRE1C to the trimming of TCR beta V and J genes. A later examination showed that TCR association rates differed by HLA locus, with DRB1 most and HLA-C fewest. CMV serostatus stood as the only immune exposure information on hand.

Losses at the gene ends were 6 bases for V and 8 bases for J; bases not matched to a gene: 7. CDR1 is SNHLY, CDR2 FYNNEI, per germline. This CDR3 is built from 16 residues. The chain joins TRBV2 to TRBJ2-1, with 16 bases lining up with TRBD2. Sequenced input: PBMCs. The clonotype comes from a man younger than 35 in good health and CMV-seropositive. The CDR3 region has the DNA TGTGCCAGCAGGGCGGGACTAGCGGGAGGGAGGGATGAGCAGTTCTTC. Protein sequence: CASRAGLAGGRDEQFF.